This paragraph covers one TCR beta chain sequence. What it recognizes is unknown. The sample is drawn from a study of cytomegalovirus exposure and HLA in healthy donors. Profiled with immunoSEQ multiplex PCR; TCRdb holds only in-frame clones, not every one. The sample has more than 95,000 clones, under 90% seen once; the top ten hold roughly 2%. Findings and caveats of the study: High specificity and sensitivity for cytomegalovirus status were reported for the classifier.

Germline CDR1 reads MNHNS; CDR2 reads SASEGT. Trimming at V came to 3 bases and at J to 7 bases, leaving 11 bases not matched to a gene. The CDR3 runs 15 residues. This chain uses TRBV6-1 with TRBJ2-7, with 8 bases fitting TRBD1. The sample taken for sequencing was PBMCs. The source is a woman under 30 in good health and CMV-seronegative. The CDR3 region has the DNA TGTGCCAGCAGTGAGTCGGGGCAGGGGGCAAGGGAGCAGTACTTC. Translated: CASSESGQGAREQYF.